Shown below are 11 T cell receptor beta chains from a single sample sequenced in a study of T cells in Graves' hyperthyroidism and ophthalmopathy. Amplified TCR beta CDR3 regions came from RNA transcripts. Carried out on the TCR CDR3, a first-round RT-PCR used the HTBI primer set. One entry per CDR3 protein results from TCRdb running MiXCR on the multiplex PCR reads. Here the sample spans roughly 290,000 distinct CDR3 sequences, about 18% being singletons. Sequenced sample: blood. The receptors come from an older woman with Graves' ophthalmopathy.

The chain has TRBV2 and TRBJ1-3; D is unresolved. Germline V gives CDR1 SNHLY, CDR2 FYNNEI. Trimming removed 1 base from V and 6 bases from J, with 7 bases in between. The CDR3 is made up of 13 amino acids. The chain's CDR3 is CASSEGAKNTIYF. DNA for the CDR3: TGTGCCAGCAGTGAAGGGGCGAAAAACACCATATATTTT.

This clonotype showed up just a few times. V usage is TRBV10-3 and J usage is TRBJ2-2, with 14 bases fitting TRBD2. Germline V lookup: CDR1 ENHRY, CDR2 SYGVKD. The CDR3 contains 19 residues. Trimming at V came to 6 bases and at J to 0 bases, leaving 9 bases not matched to a gene. The CDR3 is CAISRTSGRPESNTGELFF. CDR3 DNA: TGTGCCATCAGCCGGACTAGCGGGAGGCCCGAATCGAACACCGGGGAGCTGTTTTTT.

This clonotype was seen at least ten times. The chain has TRBV5-1 and TRBJ2-3; D is uncertain. The CDR3 is 17 residues long. With 0 bases removed from V and 3 bases from J, the gap between germline ends came to 17 bases. Germline V lookup: CDR1 SGHRS, CDR2 YFSETQ. Here the CDR3 DNA reads TGCGCCAGCAGCTTGGAAGGCGGCTCCCTCGGTACAGATACGCAGTATTTT. Its protein product is CASSLEGGSLGTDTQYF.

The chain links TRBV6-9 to TRBJ2-7, with 10 bases lining up with TRBD2. Germline values: CDR1 MNHGY, CDR2 SVAAGI. V lost 0 bases to trimming and J lost 7 bases; unmatched junction nucleotides: 3. The CDR3 sequence is 14 residues long. The CDR3 DNA sequence: TGTGCCAGCAGTTATTCAGCGGGGGGGCGTGAGCAGTACTTC. Translating it yields CASSYSAGGREQYF.

This clonotype has ten or more counts. The chain has TRBV4-3 and TRBJ2-7; D gene unclear. Per the germline V gene, CDR1 is LGHNA and CDR2 is YSLEER. The CDR3 covers 18 residues. With 0 bases removed from V and 5 bases from J, the gap between germline ends came to 23 bases. In DNA form, the CDR3 reads TGCGCCAGCAGCCAAGAGGTAAGGGCAGAGACGAGCCACCACGAGCAGTACTTC. Translation gives CASSQEVRAETSHHEQYF.

The V gene is TRBV9, the J gene TRBJ2-3; tentative D call: TRBD1 (5 bases). Looked up from germline, CDR1 is SGDLS and CDR2 is YYNGEE. The V and J ends lost 6 bases and 5 bases respectively, with 22 bases between them. The CDR3 loop spans 16 amino acids. CDR3 nucleotides: TGTGCCAGCAACCTCTCTGGGCAGGGTTTGGTAGATACGCAGTATTTT. Amino acid sequence: CASNLSGQGLVDTQYF.

The sample holds many counts of this clonotype. The chain has TRBV29-1 and TRBJ1-2; tentative D call: TRBD1 (5 bases). The germline V gene encodes CDR1 SQVTM and CDR2 ANQGSEA. V was shortened by 0 bases and J by 4 bases, with 9 bases between the two germline ends. The CDR3 runs 13 residues. The chain's CDR3 is CSVEDYRLYGYTF. The CDR3 DNA is TGCAGCGTTGAAGATTACAGGCTCTATGGCTACACCTTC.

This rearrangement joins TRBV20-1 to TRBJ1-6, with D possibly TRBD1 on 5 matching bases. CDR1 and CDR2 from the germline V gene are DFQATT and SNEGSKA (reference sequence). Trimming took 7 bases from V and 5 from J, leaving 24 bases between them. The CDR3 totals 17 residues. Here the CDR3 DNA reads TGCAGTGGCCGGAGGGGCGCCGACCAATTCAATAATTCACCCCTCCACTTT. Amino acids: CSGRRGADQFNNSPLHF.

The V call is TRBV7-9, the J call TRBJ1-6; 7 bases map to TRBD1. CDR3 length equals 17 residues. CDR1 and CDR2 from the germline V gene are SEHNR and FQNEAQ (reference sequence). The V and J ends lost 0 bases and 8 bases, in that order; junction bases with no gene match: 10. In nucleotides, the CDR3 is TGTGCCAGCAGCTTAGCGCGGGGAGGGACAGAAGATTCACCCCTCCACTTT. Its translation: CASSLARGGTEDSPLHF.

Only a few counts were recorded for this clonotype. The rearrangement uses TRBV19 and TRBJ1-5; D gene ambiguous. Germline-derived CDR1 and CDR2 are LNHDA and SQIVND (reference sequence). This CDR3 region has 13 residues. V lost 5 bases, J lost 7 bases, and 12 bases lay in between. CDR3 sequence (DNA): TGTGCCAGTAGTCCGGGGATCGGGCAGCCCCAGCATTTT. It is translated as CASSPGIGQPQHF.

V usage is TRBV5-1 and J usage is TRBJ2-7, with 7 bases aligning to TRBD1. From germline, CDR1 is SGHRS and CDR2 YFSETQ. The CDR3 is 14 residues long. With V trimmed by 4 bases and J by 5 bases, 9 bases remained unmatched. CDR3 bases: TGCGCCAGCAGCCTGGGACAGACCTTAGACGAGCAGTACTTC. Amino acid sequence: CASSLGQTLDEQYF. The variable domain in full, with the rest retrieved from reference TRBV5-1 and TRBJ2-7, is KAGVTQTPRYLIKTRGQQVTLSCSPISGHRSVSWYQQTPGQGLQFLFEYFSETQRNKGNFPGRFSGRQFSNSRSEMNVSTLELGDSALYLCASSLGQTLDEQYFGPGTRLTVT.